The rows below give T cell receptor beta chains drawn from one sample of a study of blood T cells in healthy people across ages. TCRdb independently ran MiXCR on the 5' RACE reads; one entry per CDR3 protein. The sample lists around 780,000 distinct CDR3 sequences; roughly three fifths were seen once. The sequencing input was blood. The receptors here all came from a middle-aged man in good health. Each CDR3 is given with its conserved first and last residue. Each record gives: V gene, J gene, D gene, clone size, CDR3 DNA, CDR3 protein. D genes are given only for firm matches. Expanded clones are given a class, and other clones once, few, many or no size at all.

TRBV10-3	TRBJ2-1	NA	NA	TGTGCCATCAGTGAGGCGACGGGCAATCACAATGAGCAGTTCTTC	CAISEATGNHNEQFF
TRBV20-1	TRBJ2-3	NA	few	TGCAGTGCTAGGGTTGGCGGGGATACGCAGTATTTT	CSARVGGDTQYF
TRBV20-1	TRBJ2-7	NA	few	TGCAGTGCTAGAGATGAGGGCGGGACCCCCTACGAGCAGTACTTC	CSARDEGGTPYEQYF
TRBV5-1	TRBJ1-5	TRBD1	NA	TGCGCCAGCAGCCCCGAGGGACAGTGGGATCAGCCCCAGCATTTT	CASSPEGQWDQPQHF
TRBV28	TRBJ2-1	TRBD2	NA	TGTGCCAGCAGCCTGACGACAGCGGGAGCGGATGAGCAGTTCTTC	CASSLTTAGADEQFF
TRBV30	TRBJ1-2	TRBD1	few	TGTGCCTGGGATCAACCGGGGACAGGACACTATGGCTACACCTTC	CAWDQPGTGHYGYTF
TRBV28	TRBJ2-1	NA	NA	TGTGCCAGCACCCTGACCGGGACGCAGTCCCGAAATGAGCAGTTCTTC	CASTLTGTQSRNEQFF
TRBV27	TRBJ2-7	TRBD1	NA	TGTGCCAGCAGTACCCGACAGGGGATCATTCCCTACGAGCAGTACTTC	CASSTRQGIIPYEQYF
TRBV9	TRBJ1-6	TRBD1	NA	TGTGCCAGCAGCGTAGCTACAGGGGAAGAGTCACCCCTCCACTTT	CASSVATGEESPLHF
TRBV29-1	TRBJ2-1	NA	NA	TGCAGCGTTGAAGATCTTTCAGGAGCAGGGCCCTACAATGAGCAGTTCTTC	CSVEDLSGAGPYNEQFF
TRBV5-1	TRBJ2-7	NA	NA	TGCGCCAGCAGGGCCGGGACCGAGTCCTACGAGCAGTACTTC	CASRAGTESYEQYF
TRBV7-9	TRBJ1-1	NA	many	TGTGCCAGCAGCCTACAGGCGGGGAACACTGAAGCTTTCTTT	CASSLQAGNTEAFF
TRBV7-2	TRBJ2-1	TRBD1	once	TGTGCCAGCAGCTGGACAGGGACAGCCTACAATGAGCAGTTCTTC	CASSWTGTAYNEQFF
TRBV28	TRBJ2-5	NA	few	TGTGCCAGCAGCCGCGCGTGGGAGCAGTACTTC	CASSRAWEQYF
TRBV10-3	TRBJ2-7	NA	NA	TGTGCCATCAGTGAAGAGTTCAGCTACGAGCAGTACTTC	CAISEEFSYEQYF
TRBV20-1	TRBJ1-1	TRBD1	many	TGCAGTGCTAGACAGGGGGACACTGAAGCTTTCTTT	CSARQGDTEAFF
TRBV5-6	TRBJ2-7	NA	few	TGTGCCAGCAGCATCGGCCGCGAGCAGTACTTC	CASSIGREQYF
TRBV6-1	TRBJ2-7	NA	once	TGTGCCAGCAGTGAAGCCCCCTCTTCCGCTTACGAGCAGTACTTC	CASSEAPSSAYEQYF
TRBV27	TRBJ2-3	TRBD1	NA	TGTGCCAGCAGTCAGGACAGGGGGCCGGTTGCGCAGTATTTT	CASSQDRGPVAQYF
TRBV29-1	TRBJ2-7	NA	once	TGCAGCGGGGGGGAGATCTACAATGAGCAGTACTTC	CSGGEIYNEQYF
TRBV11-3	TRBJ2-5	NA	NA	TGTGCCAGCAGCCCCAAGCCCCCGAGGACCCAGTACTTC	CASSPKPPRTQYF
TRBV12-3/TRBV12-4	TRBJ2-3	TRBD1	few	TGTGCCATAAACCGGGACAGGGTTTTAGATACGCAGTATTTT	CAINRDRVLDTQYF
TRBV7-9	TRBJ2-5	NA	NA	TGTGCCAGCAGCTCTCCGAGGGGGAATAGCCAAGAGACCCAGTACTTC	CASSSPRGNSQETQYF
TRBV27	TRBJ1-2	NA	NA	TGTGCCAGCAGTTTCGGGGGTGGGAACTATGGCTACACCTTC	CASSFGGGNYGYTF
TRBV21-1	TRBJ1-5	NA	NA	TGTGCCAGCAGCGAAGCCTACGACAGACCGAATCAGCCCCAGCATTTT	CASSEAYDRPNQPQHF
TRBV27	TRBJ2-7	TRBD2	NA	TGTGCCAGCAGGCTGACTAGCGGGCAGACCTACGAGCAGTACTTC	CASRLTSGQTYEQYF
TRBV28	TRBJ2-7	NA	NA	TGTGCCAGCAGTTTGGTCCTAAGGGGGTTAGCCTACGAGCAGTACTTC	CASSLVLRGLAYEQYF